The present entry profiles one T cell receptor beta chain with its context. The antigen remains unidentified. Roughly 10^5 TCR templates underwent assay in each sample. Some clones are missing from TCRdb's copy, which holds only in-frame ones; the method was immunoSEQ multiplex PCR. The sample yields approximately 20,000 clones, 46% seen once. With 5 bases removed from V and 4 bases from J, the gap between germline ends came to 14 bases. The CDR3 runs to 14 residues. Germline CDR1 reads MNHEY; CDR2 reads SVGAGI. Coculturing was carried out on the mixed lymphocyte reaction cells. It lasted five to six days and was done at 37°C. Stimulator PBMCs labelled with Violet Dye were mixed 1:1 with responder PBMCs labelled with CFSE. This sample was included in a study of siplizumab effects on memory and regulatory T cells. About the study: Paired mixed lymphocyte reactions were set up, with siplizumab at approximately 1.1 ug/mL or without drug.

Broader study findings: Mean Treg-derived proportions of mappable alloreactive CD4+ clones were just under 70% for siplizumab and less than 35% for controls.

The V call is TRBV6-5, the J call TRBJ1-1; tentative D call: TRBD1 (5 bases). Specimen: CFSE-low (dividing) CD4+ T cells sorted from an allogeneic mixed lymphocyte reaction. This clonotype was obtained from a human donor in good health; the cells came from an allogeneic mixed lymphocyte reaction. As DNA, the CDR3 is TGTGCCAGCAGTCTAAAGGGGCTGACCACTGAAGCTTTCTTT. Encoded protein: CASSLKGLTTEAFF.